This T cell receptor (beta chain) was found in a study of blood T cell repertoires in COVID-19. On the study more broadly: Sites across the United States, Italy and Spain contributed samples from acute and convalescent COVID-19. The cDNA or gDNA used as material had been derived from T cells, B-cell-depleted T cells, or PBMCs.

Produced via immunoSEQ multiplex PCR; TCRdb's table is partial and in-frame only. The table lists 95,000 to 150,000 clones, less than 75% of them singletons, with approximately 0.86% in the top ten. Trimming removed 7 bases from V and 1 base from J; junction bases left unmatched: 6. CDR1 LNHDA and CDR2 SQIVND come from the germline V gene (reference sequence). The CDR3 runs 15 residues. This receptor was identified in a human donor with acute or convalescent COVID-19. The donor label of this sample is uncertain. The chain couples TRBV19 to TRBJ2-2, with 7 bases that match TRBD2. The sample comprised peripheral blood. The CDR3 coding sequence is TGTGCCAGTACCCGTCGGGGGGTGAACACCGGGGAGCTGTTTTTT. This encodes CASTRRGVNTGELFF. Variable domain in full (rest from reference TRBV19 and TRBJ2-2): DGGITQSPKYLFRKEGQNVTLSCEQNLNHDAMYWYRQDPGQGLRLIYYSQIVNDFQKGDIAEGYSVSREKKESFPLTVTSAQKNPTAFYLCASTRRGVNTGELFFGEGSRLTVL.